Detailed here is one TCR beta chain. This clonotype was seen repeatedly, ten times or more. Its antigen is not yet known. The record has no base qualities; no much larger clone is one base away. The sample comes from a study of T cell repertoires in cytomegalovirus infection (dated by TCRdb to about 2019). Study-wide context: Because public TCR beta signatures pointed to carriage of CMV infection together with the matching HLA type, the HLA type of each donor mattered for the analysis.

Sequencer: Illumina HiSeq 1500. The public reads were run again by TCRdb, first through fastp at Q25 and then through MiXCR, and only productive beta chains were kept. Rows with one shared CDR3 protein collapse into an entry with the most common genes and DNA. The sample contains about 300,000 distinct CDR3 sequences, approximately 8.9% of them found a single time. In total, the top ten clones hold around 2.5% of the sample. Clipping removes 8 bases from V and 9 bases from J, with 12 as the unmatched junction base count. CDR3 length: 15 amino acids, cysteine to phenylalanine. Only CDR3 DNA remains: 45 bases, in frame from the first base. The germline V gene encodes CDR1 SGHTA and CDR2 FQGNSA. Here is what the overall study found, with its caveats: In both this cohort and an independent cohort of several hundred donors, the cumulative frequency of public TCR beta family members distinguished carriers of CMV infection plus the relevant HLA type. The ex vivo response was dominated by HLA-C-restricted CMV-specific TCR beta clonotypes, and the single most frequent clonotype in two of eight donors was supplied by these HLA-C-restricted clonotypes.

Sequenced input: PBMCs. Rearrangement joined TRBV7-2 to TRBJ2-3; TRBD1 matches 12 bases in the middle. The receptor was isolated from a human donor in good health (CMV status not recorded). Some clones in this sample may be carry-over from other donors' samples. The nucleotide sequence reads TGTGCCAGCTGGGAGGGGGGACAGGGGGCGCGGACGCAGTATTTT. Its amino acids are CASWEGGQGARTQYF.